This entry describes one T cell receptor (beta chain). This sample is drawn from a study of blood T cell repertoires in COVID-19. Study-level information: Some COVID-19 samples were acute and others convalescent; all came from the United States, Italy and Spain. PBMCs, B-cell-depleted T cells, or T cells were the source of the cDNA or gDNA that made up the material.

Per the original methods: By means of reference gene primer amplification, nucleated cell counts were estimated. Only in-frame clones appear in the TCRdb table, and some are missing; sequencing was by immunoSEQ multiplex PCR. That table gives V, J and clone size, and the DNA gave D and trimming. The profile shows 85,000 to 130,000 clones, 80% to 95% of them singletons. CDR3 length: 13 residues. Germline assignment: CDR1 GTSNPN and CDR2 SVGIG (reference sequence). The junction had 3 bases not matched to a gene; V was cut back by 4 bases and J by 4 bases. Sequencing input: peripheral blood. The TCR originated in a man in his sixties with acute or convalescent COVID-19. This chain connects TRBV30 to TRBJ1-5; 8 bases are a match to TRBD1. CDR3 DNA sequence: TGTGCCTGGACAGGGGGCGCGAATCAGCCCCAGCATTTT. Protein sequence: CAWTGGANQPQHF.